These 20 T cell receptor beta chains share one sample of origin, sequenced in a study of pediatric ulcerative colitis. Assay: immunoSEQ multiplex PCR; the TCRdb copy retains only in-frame clones and omits some. Of fewer than 20,000 clones in the sample, roughly 80% are singletons; the top ten hold around 6.6%. Rectal tissue came from one to two pinch biopsies taken at colonoscopy. The sequenced material came from gut tissue. All receptors derive from a boy aged 5-17 years with moderate ulcerative colitis.

The chain employs TRBV6-5 and TRBJ1-5; D unclear. The CDR3 spans 13 residues. CDR1 is MNHEY and CDR2 is SVGAGI in the germline V gene. The ends were cut back, 5 bases at V and 9 bases at J, with 14 bases in the middle. The CDR3: CASSTDGTRPQHF. The CDR3 coding sequence is TGTGCCAGCAGTACAGACGGTACGAGGCCCCAGCATTTT.

The chain joins TRBV30 to TRBJ2-5, with D possibly matching TRBD2 (5 bases). Deletions cut 3 bases from V and 2 bases from J, with 10 bases between. The germline V gene has CDR1 GTSNPN and CDR2 SVGIG (reference sequence). CDR3 size: 13 residues. Here the CDR3 reads CAWSPGRQETQYF. DNA of the CDR3: TGTGCCTGGAGCCCGGGAAGACAAGAGACCCAGTACTTC. Combining the CDR3 with reference TRBV30 and TRBJ2-5 gives the whole variable domain SQTIHQWPATLVQPVGSPLSLECTVEGTSNPNLYWYRQAAGRGLQLLFYSVGIGQISSEVPQNLSASRPQDRQFILSSKKLLLSDSGFYLCAWSPGRQETQYFGPGTRLLVL.

The chain links TRBV6-5 to TRBJ1-5; 12 positions agree with TRBD1. From germline, CDR1 is MNHEY and CDR2 SVGAGI. The CDR3 spans 15 residues. Trimming cost V 6 bases and J 8 bases; bases outside gene matches: 8. The CDR3 DNA reads as TGTGCCAGCAGATTAGGGACAGGGGGCCTGGAGCCCCAGCATTTT. Protein: CASRLGTGGLEPQHF.

This clone was observed once. The genes are TRBV6-1 and TRBJ2-3; D assignment may be TRBD1 or TRBD2 (5 bases each). The CDR3 covers 16 residues. Germline V gene sequence: CDR1 MNHNS, CDR2 SASEGT. V gave up 0 bases and J gave up 3 bases, with 13 bases separating them. The DNA for the CDR3 is TGTGCCAGCAGTGAAGCTGGGACGGGTATAACAGATACGCAGTATTTT. Translation: CASSEAGTGITDTQYF.

This rearrangement joins TRBV10-2 to TRBJ2-1; TRBD1 might be the D (6 bases). This CDR3 has 16 amino acids. CDR1 is WSHSY, CDR2 SAAADI, per germline. The ends were cut back, 7 bases at V and 3 bases at J, with 19 bases in the middle. CDR3 residues: CASTRARGSIYNEQFF. The DNA of the CDR3 is TGCGCCAGCACCAGAGCTAGGGGGAGTATCTACAATGAGCAGTTCTTC.

The chain is built from TRBV4-3 and TRBJ2-3; TRBD1 matches 10 bases. CDR3 size: 15 residues. CDR1 and CDR2 (germline): LGHNA, YSLEER. After removal of 4 bases from V and 3 bases from J, the junction contained 4 bases not matched to a gene. This chain's CDR3 is CASSLGTGVTDTQYF. The CDR3 DNA reads as TGCGCCAGCAGCCTCGGGACAGGGGTAACAGATACGCAGTATTTT.

This chain connects TRBV29-1 to TRBJ2-2, with TRBD1 matching over 7 bases. This CDR3 comprises 14 residues. CDR1 is SQVTM, CDR2 ANQGSEA, per germline. V gave up 5 bases and J gave up 5 bases; unmatched junction bases: 8. The CDR3 DNA reads TGCAGCGTTTCAAGACAGGGACGGACCGGGGAGCTGTTTTTT. Its protein is CSVSRQGRTGELFF.

CDR3 sequence (DNA): TGTGCCTGGAGTGCAGACAGCAATCAGCCCCAGCATTTT. It yields the protein CAWSADSNQPQHF. This chain joins TRBV30 and TRBJ1-5; D unresolved. From germline, CDR1 is GTSNPN and CDR2 SVGIG (reference sequence). V gave up 1 base and J gave up 1 base, with 5 bases separating them. CDR3 length: 13 residues.

This chain connects TRBV19 to TRBJ1-4, with D unresolved. Trimming shortened V by 3 bases and J by 8 bases, and 13 bases separated the two germline ends. This CDR3 comprises 14 residues. The germline V gene encodes CDR1 LNHDA and CDR2 SQIVND (reference sequence). CDR3 region: CASSIRGEGEKLFF. For the CDR3, the DNA is TGTGCCAGTAGTATTCGCGGGGAAGGGGAAAAACTGTTTTTT.

This clone turned up a few times. The chain has TRBV11-2 and TRBJ1-5; D is perhaps TRBD1 (5 bases). Per the germline V gene, CDR1 is SGHAT and CDR2 is FQNNGV. The CDR3 length is 14 residues. V shed 5 bases and J shed 4 bases, with 12 bases lying between them. The CDR3 loop reads CASSPERGNQPQHF. CDR3 DNA sequence: TGTGCCAGCAGCCCCGAAAGGGGAAATCAGCCCCAGCATTTT.

The chain employs TRBV5-5 and TRBJ1-2; no clear D gene. This CDR3 comprises 15 residues. The germline V and J ends were trimmed by 4 bases and 5 bases, with 18 bases remaining between them. Germline V gene data show CDR1 as SGHKS and CDR2 as YYEKEE (reference sequence). CDR3: CASSMRTAEGYGYTF. CDR3 nucleotide sequence: TGTGCCAGCAGCATGAGGACTGCGGAAGGGTATGGCTACACCTTC.

For the CDR3, the DNA is TGTGCCAGCAGCGCACAATATTACAATGAGCAGTTCTTC. Amino acids: CASSAQYYNEQFF. The chain uses TRBV7-2 and TRBJ2-1; no clear D. Germline V gives CDR1 SGHTA, CDR2 FQGNSA. V lost 5 bases to trimming and J lost 4 bases, with 9 bases between them. CDR3 length: 13 amino acids.

The sample holds one count of this clone. The chain joins TRBV5-5 to TRBJ2-5; D ambiguous. This CDR3 region has 14 residues. V shed 1 base and J shed 4 bases, with 11 bases lying between them. From germline, CDR1 is SGHKS and CDR2 YYEKEE (reference sequence). The CDR3 nucleotides are TGTGCCAGCAGCTTGTGGACGCAAACAGAGACCCAGTACTTC. Protein: CASSLWTQTETQYF.

The J gene is TRBJ2-1, the V gene TRBV4-1; D call uncertain. CDR3 length equals 16 residues. Trimming shortened V by 4 bases and J by 3 bases, and 16 bases separated the two germline ends. The germline V gene encodes CDR1 MGHRA and CDR2 YSYEKL. The CDR3 region is CASSPLSVGIYNEQFF. The CDR3 region has the DNA TGCGCCAGCAGCCCCCTGAGCGTGGGTATCTACAATGAGCAGTTCTTC.

The gene calls are TRBV11-2 and TRBJ1-2; 9 bases map to TRBD1. Germline V gives CDR1 SGHAT, CDR2 FQNNGV. With 6 bases clipped from V and 13 bases from J, the junction kept 12 bases outside the gene matches. The length of the CDR3 is 13 residues. CDR3 amino acids: CASSSGTGSLGTF. The DNA of the CDR3 is TGTGCCAGCAGTTCTGGGACAGGGAGTCTAGGCACCTTC.

The J gene is TRBJ2-1, the V gene TRBV18; a possible D gene is TRBD1 (5 bases). Germline-derived CDR1 and CDR2 are KGHSH and LQKENI. V was cut by 3 bases and J by 8 bases, with 11 bases left in between. This CDR3 contains 13 residues. Here the CDR3 reads CASSPDTRDEQFF. The CDR3 bases are TGTGCCAGCTCACCGGACACACGGGATGAGCAGTTCTTC.

This chain uses TRBV12-5 with TRBJ2-1; 8 positions agree with TRBD2. J gave up 9 bases and V 2 bases, and 9 bases lay outside the gene matches. This CDR3 has 15 residues. Germline CDR1 LGHNT, CDR2 FRNRAP. The CDR3 here is CASGLFGTSRAEQFF. For the CDR3, the DNA is TGTGCTAGTGGTTTGTTTGGGACTAGTCGGGCTGAGCAGTTCTTC.

The J gene is TRBJ2-5, the V gene TRBV30; D remains unclear. Germline V CDR1 and CDR2: GTSNPN, SVGIG (reference sequence). The V end lost 3 bases, the J end lost 4 bases, and 9 bases lay between the germline ends. This CDR3 has 12 residues. CDR3 in amino acids: CAWRKGGETQYF. As DNA, the CDR3 is TGTGCCTGGAGAAAGGGCGGAGAGACCCAGTACTTC.

The rearrangement uses TRBV5-1 and TRBJ1-6, with D possibly matching TRBD1 (5 bases). This CDR3 contains 16 residues. Trimming shortened V by 0 bases and J by 5 bases, and 12 bases separated the two germline ends. CDR1 and CDR2 (germline): SGHRS, YFSETQ. The chain's CDR3 is CASSLVGGIDNSPLHF. The CDR3 DNA reads TGCGCCAGCAGCTTGGTGGGGGGAATCGATAATTCACCCCTCCACTTT.

The chain carries TRBV7-3 and TRBJ2-2; D perhaps matches TRBD1 (6 bases). In germline, CDR1 is SGHTA, CDR2 FQGTGA. V dropped 4 bases and J dropped 1 base, with 7 bases sitting between them. This CDR3 comprises 14 residues. CDR3 coding DNA: TGTGCCAGCAGCTCGGACAGGAACACCGGGGAGCTGTTTTTT. It is translated as CASSSDRNTGELFF.